Detailed here is one T cell receptor (beta chain). Its specificity is not known. Time point in this sample: newly diagnosed GD, antithyroid drugs for less than 3 months. PBMC-extracted RNA yielded the TCR library. Combining iRepertoire HTBI primers with Arm-PCR of CDR3 regions, the authors built TCR beta libraries. TCRdb passed the multiplex PCR reads through MiXCR, listing each CDR3 protein once. The data show under 300,000 distinct CDR3 sequences, with 20% to 25% seen just once and roughly 13% held by the top ten. The data belong to a study of regulatory T cells in long-lasting Graves disease. Findings and limits, study-wide: Repertoires from persistent disease leaned toward TRBV28, TRBJ1-2 and TRBJ2-5. Accuracy may have suffered from the small sample size.

V was shortened by 2 bases and J by 1 base, with 17 bases between the two germline ends. Germline CDR1 reads MDHEN; CDR2 reads SYDVKM. The CDR3 is 18 amino acids. The chain employs TRBV28 and TRBJ2-2; D remains unclear. The receptor's source is a female donor with Graves disease. The sample here was peripheral blood mononuclear cells (PBMCs), taken at new diagnosis, from a patient treated with antithyroid drugs. CDR3 in amino acids: CASSLAPLPGRNTGELFF. In DNA, the CDR3 is TGTGCCAGCAGTTTAGCGCCCCTACCCGGAAGGAACACCGGGGAGCTGTTTTTT.